Sequencing of this TCR beta chain was carried out in a study of tumor-infiltrating lymphocytes in localized non-small cell lung cancer. On the study more broadly: From each patient, both tumor and uninvolved lung, non-adjacent to tumor, were sampled.

Findings and caveats of the study: Immunotypes IM1 and IM2 had similar TCR-derived T-cell fractions. Different pieces of the same tissue went to different assays, confounding technical variation with intratumor heterogeneity. Tumor T-cell fraction from TCR sequencing was not associated with recurrence-free survival (p = 0.61).

The CDR3 totals 15 residues. The ends were cut back, 1 base at V and 4 bases at J, with 8 bases in the middle. Germline-derived CDR1 and CDR2 are SGHAT and FQNNGV. Using immunoSEQ multiplex PCR, the repertoire was profiled, and TCRdb retains in-frame clones only, with some absent. This table holds 9,500 to 15,000 clones, about 79% found once. Turning to this clone: As yet, its antigen is unknown.

The J gene is TRBJ1-6, the V gene TRBV11-2; no clear D. This receptor was identified in a human donor with non-small cell lung cancer. The sequencing sample was made of lung tumor tissue. CDR3 region: CASSLAEGYNSPLHF. The DNA for the CDR3 is TGTGCCAGCAGCTTAGCGGAGGGATATAATTCACCCCTCCACTTT.